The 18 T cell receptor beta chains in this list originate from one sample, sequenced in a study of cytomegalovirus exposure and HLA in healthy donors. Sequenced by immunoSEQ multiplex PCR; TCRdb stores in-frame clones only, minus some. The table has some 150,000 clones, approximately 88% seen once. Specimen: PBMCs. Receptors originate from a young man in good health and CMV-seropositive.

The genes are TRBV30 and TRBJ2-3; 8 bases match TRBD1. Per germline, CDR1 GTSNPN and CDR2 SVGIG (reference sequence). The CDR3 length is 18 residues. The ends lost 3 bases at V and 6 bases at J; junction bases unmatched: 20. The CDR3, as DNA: TGTGCCTGGAGCGGACGCAGGGGGCTAGGTCGGAATTTTGATACGCAGTATTTT. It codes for CAWSGRRGLGRNFDTQYF.

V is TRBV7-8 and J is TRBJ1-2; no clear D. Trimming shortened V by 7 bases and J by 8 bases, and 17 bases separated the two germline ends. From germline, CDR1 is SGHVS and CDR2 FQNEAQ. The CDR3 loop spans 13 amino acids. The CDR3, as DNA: TGTGCCAGCAACGTAAATTCTGGAGACGGCTACACCTTC. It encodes CASNVNSGDGYTF.

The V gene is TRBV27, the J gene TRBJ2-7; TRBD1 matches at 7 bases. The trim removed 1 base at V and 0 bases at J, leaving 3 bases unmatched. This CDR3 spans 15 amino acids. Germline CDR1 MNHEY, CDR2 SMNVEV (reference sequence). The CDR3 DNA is TGTGCCAGCAGTTTATTCGGACAGGCCTCCTACGAGCAGTACTTC. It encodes CASSLFGQASYEQYF.

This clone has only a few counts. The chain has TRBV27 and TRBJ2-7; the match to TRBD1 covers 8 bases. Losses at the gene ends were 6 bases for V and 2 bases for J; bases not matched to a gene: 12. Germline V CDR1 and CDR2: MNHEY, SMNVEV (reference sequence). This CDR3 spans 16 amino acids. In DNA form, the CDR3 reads TGTGCCAGCAGAGGGTGGACAGGGACGATTACCTACGAGCAGTACTTC. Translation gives CASRGWTGTITYEQYF.

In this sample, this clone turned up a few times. The CDR3 coding sequence is TGTGCCAGCAGCCCCTCCGGGACTAGCGGCTACGAGCAGTACTTC. This encodes CASSPSGTSGYEQYF. The chain couples TRBV9 to TRBJ2-7; 11 bases match TRBD2. Looked up from germline, CDR1 is SGDLS and CDR2 is YYNGEE. The CDR3 runs 15 residues. V was pared by 4 bases and J by 3 bases, with 6 bases of the junction left unmatched.

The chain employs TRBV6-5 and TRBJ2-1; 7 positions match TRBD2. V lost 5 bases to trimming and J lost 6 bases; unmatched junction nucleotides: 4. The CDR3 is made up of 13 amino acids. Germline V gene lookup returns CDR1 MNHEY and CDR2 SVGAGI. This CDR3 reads CASSAGTTNEQFF. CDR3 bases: TGTGCCAGCAGTGCCGGGACTACCAATGAGCAGTTCTTC.

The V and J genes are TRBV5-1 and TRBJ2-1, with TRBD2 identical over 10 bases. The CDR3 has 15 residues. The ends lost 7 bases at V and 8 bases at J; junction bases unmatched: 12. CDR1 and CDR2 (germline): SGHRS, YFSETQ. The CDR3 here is CASGIAGGRLDEQFF. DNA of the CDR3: TGCGCCAGCGGGATAGCGGGAGGTCGGCTGGATGAGCAGTTCTTC.

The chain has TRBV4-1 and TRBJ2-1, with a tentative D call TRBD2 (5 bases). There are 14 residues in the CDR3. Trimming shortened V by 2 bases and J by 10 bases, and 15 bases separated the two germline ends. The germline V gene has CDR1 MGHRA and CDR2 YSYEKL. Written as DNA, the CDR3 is TGCGCCAGCAGCCAATCCGGGCGGGCTGGGGAGCAGTTCTTC. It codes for CASSQSGRAGEQFF.

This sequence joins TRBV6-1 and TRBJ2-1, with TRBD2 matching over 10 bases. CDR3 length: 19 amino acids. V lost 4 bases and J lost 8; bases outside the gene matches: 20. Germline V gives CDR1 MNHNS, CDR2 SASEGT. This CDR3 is CASSAHEELAGRLEDEQFF. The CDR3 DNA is TGTGCCAGCAGTGCACACGAGGAACTAGCGGGAAGACTGGAGGATGAGCAGTTCTTC.

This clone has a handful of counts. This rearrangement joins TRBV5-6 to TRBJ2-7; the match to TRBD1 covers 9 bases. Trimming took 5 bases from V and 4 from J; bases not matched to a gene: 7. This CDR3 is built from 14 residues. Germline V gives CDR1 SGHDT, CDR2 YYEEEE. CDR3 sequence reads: CASSPGQGFYEQYF. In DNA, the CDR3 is TGTGCCAGCAGTCCGGGACAGGGTTTTTACGAGCAGTACTTC.

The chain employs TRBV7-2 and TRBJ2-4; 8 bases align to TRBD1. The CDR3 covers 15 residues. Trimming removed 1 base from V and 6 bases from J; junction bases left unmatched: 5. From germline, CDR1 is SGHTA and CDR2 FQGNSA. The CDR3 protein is CASSLVGGQGNIQYF. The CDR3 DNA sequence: TGTGCCAGCAGCTTAGTCGGAGGACAGGGAAACATTCAGTACTTC.

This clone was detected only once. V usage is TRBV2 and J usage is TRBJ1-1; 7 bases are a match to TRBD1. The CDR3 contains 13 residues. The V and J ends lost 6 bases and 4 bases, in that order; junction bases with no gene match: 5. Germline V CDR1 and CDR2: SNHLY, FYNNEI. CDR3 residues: CASRRQGITEAFF. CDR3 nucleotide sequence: TGTGCCAGCAGAAGACAGGGAATCACTGAAGCTTTCTTT.

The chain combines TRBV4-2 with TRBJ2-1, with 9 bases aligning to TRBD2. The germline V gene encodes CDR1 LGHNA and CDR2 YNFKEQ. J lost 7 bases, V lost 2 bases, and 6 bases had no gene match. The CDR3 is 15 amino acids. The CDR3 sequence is CASSQLAGRGNEQFF. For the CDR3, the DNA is TGTGCCAGCAGCCAACTAGCGGGAAGAGGAAATGAGCAGTTCTTC.

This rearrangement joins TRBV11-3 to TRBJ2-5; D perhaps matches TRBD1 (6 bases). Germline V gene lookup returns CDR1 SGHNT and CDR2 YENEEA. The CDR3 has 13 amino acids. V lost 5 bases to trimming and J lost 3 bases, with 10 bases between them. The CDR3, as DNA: TGTGCCAGCAGCAAACGGACAGAAGAGACCCAGTACTTC. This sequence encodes CASSKRTEETQYF.

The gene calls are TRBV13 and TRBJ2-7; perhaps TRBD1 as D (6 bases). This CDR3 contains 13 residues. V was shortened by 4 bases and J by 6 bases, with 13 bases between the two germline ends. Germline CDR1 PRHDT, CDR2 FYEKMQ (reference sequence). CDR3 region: CASSSGTFSEQYF. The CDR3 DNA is TGTGCCAGCAGCTCCGGGACATTTTCCGAGCAGTACTTC.

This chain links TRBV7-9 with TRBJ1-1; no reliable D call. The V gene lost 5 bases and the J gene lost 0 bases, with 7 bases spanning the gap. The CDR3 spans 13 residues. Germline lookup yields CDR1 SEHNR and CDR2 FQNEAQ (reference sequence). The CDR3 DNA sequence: TGTGCCAGCAGCCAACAGCTGAACACTGAAGCTTTCTTT. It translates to CASSQQLNTEAFF.

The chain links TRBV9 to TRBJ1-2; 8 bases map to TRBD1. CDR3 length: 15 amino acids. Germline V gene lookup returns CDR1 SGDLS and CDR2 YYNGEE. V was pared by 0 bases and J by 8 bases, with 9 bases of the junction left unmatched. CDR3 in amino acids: CASSVVQGAGGGYTF. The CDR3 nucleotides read TGTGCCAGCAGCGTAGTTCAGGGGGCTGGTGGCGGCTACACCTTC.

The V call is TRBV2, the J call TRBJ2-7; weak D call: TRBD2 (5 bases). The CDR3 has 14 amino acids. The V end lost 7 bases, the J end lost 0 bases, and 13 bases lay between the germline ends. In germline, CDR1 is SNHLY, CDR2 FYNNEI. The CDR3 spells CASTQDSRSYEQYF. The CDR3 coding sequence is TGTGCCAGCACCCAGGACTCTCGCTCCTACGAGCAGTACTTC.